The clone carrying this TCR beta chain was detected a few times. The data originate from a study of T-cell reconstitution after alpha-beta-depleted transplantation in children. TCRbeta library construction was performed incorporating unique molecular identifiers. TCRdb analysed the PCR reads with MiXCR anew, one entry per CDR3 protein. This table holds over 70,000 distinct CDR3 sequences, about 12% found once. CDR1 and CDR2 (germline): LGHNA, YNFKEQ. V was clipped by 4 bases and J by 0 bases, with 9 bases between them. There are 14 residues in the CDR3. The chain employs TRBV4-2 and TRBJ2-5; no reliable D call. The specimen was PBMCs from the stem cell graft donor, collected from the stem cell graft. The TCR comes from a human donor who donated a stem cell graft to a child with inherited bone marrow failure. The CDR3 spells CASSPTRYQETQYF. DNA for the CDR3: TGTGCCAGCAGCCCAACCCGGTACCAAGAGACCCAGTACTTC.